This entry lists 18 T cell receptor beta chains sequenced from one sample in a study of T cells in tuberculosis. TCRdb's copy holds only in-frame clones and misses some; the assay was immunoSEQ multiplex PCR. The data show tens of thousands of clones, roughly 92% seen once. Material: PBMCs. The receptors were gathered from a donor aged 10-29 years with latent tuberculosis or without tuberculosis infection. Some clones in this sample may be carry-over from other donors' samples.

V usage is TRBV27 and J usage is TRBJ1-1; no clear D gene. V lost 1 base, J lost 4 bases, and 10 bases lay in between. The germline V gene encodes CDR1 MNHEY and CDR2 SMNVEV (reference sequence). This CDR3 comprises 14 residues. The CDR3 protein is CASSLFGSGTEAFF. The CDR3 DNA sequence: TGTGCCAGCAGTTTATTCGGCTCAGGCACTGAAGCTTTCTTT.

The chain links TRBV15 to TRBJ2-2; 8 positions match TRBD2. The CDR3 consists of 13 residues. Germline V gene lookup returns CDR1 LNHNV and CDR2 YYDKDF (reference sequence). The V and J ends lost 6 bases and 9 bases, in that order; junction bases with no gene match: 6. This chain's CDR3 is CATRALAEWELFF. The CDR3 DNA reads as TGTGCCACCAGGGCACTAGCGGAGTGGGAGCTGTTTTTT. Combining the CDR3 with reference TRBV15 and TRBJ2-2 gives the whole variable domain DAMVIQNPRYQVTQFGKPVTLSCSQTLNHNVMYWYQQKSSQAPKLLFHYYDKDFNNEADTPDNFQSRRPNTSFCFLDIRSPGLGDTAMYLCATRALAEWELFFGEGSRLTVL.

The V call is TRBV19, the J call TRBJ1-1; 9 bases map to TRBD1. Germline lookup yields CDR1 LNHDA and CDR2 SQIVND (reference sequence). The CDR3 is 16 residues long. V dropped 3 bases and J dropped 6; count of bases not matched to a gene: 11. CDR3 sequence: CASSIRAGQGRPEAFF. In nucleotides, the CDR3 is TGTGCCAGTAGTATCAGGGCCGGACAGGGGCGGCCTGAAGCTTTCTTT.

CDR3 residues: CASSPLTGGSDTEAFF. The CDR3 bases are TGCGCCAGCAGCCCACTGACAGGGGGCTCGGACACTGAAGCTTTCTTT. The chain couples TRBV5-1 to TRBJ1-1, with 10 bases matching TRBD1. CDR1 and CDR2 from the germline V gene are SGHRS and YFSETQ. This CDR3 is built from 16 residues. The V segment lost 4 bases and the J segment 3 bases; nucleotides outside the gene matches: 9.

The rearrangement uses TRBV20-1 and TRBJ2-7; D gene ambiguous. V was clipped by 1 base and J by 3 bases, with 4 bases between them. Germline CDR1 DFQATT, CDR2 SNEGSKA (reference sequence). The CDR3 loop spans 11 amino acids. For the CDR3, the DNA is TGCAGTGCTAGAGCCAGCTACGAGCAGTACTTC. Translation: CSARASYEQYF.

J is TRBJ2-7 and V is TRBV4-1, with TRBD1 matching 9 bases. The CDR3 contains 13 residues. Trimming removed 4 bases from V and 7 bases from J; junction bases left unmatched: 5. Germline CDR1 reads MGHRA; CDR2 reads YSYEKL. DNA of the CDR3: TGCGCCAGCAGCCGCTCGACAGGGGGAGAGCAGTACTTC. The encoded protein is CASSRSTGGEQYF.

This clone was picked up one time. The chain carries TRBV29-1 and TRBJ1-3, with 10 nucleotides matching TRBD1. V lost 6 bases to trimming and J lost 2 bases; unmatched junction nucleotides: 4. This CDR3 has 14 residues. Germline V gives CDR1 SQVTM, CDR2 ANQGSEA. Here the CDR3 DNA reads TGCAGCGTAAGGACAGGGGGGCCTGGAAACACCATATATTTT. Translation: CSVRTGGPGNTIYF. The variable domain in full, completed from reference TRBV29-1 and TRBJ1-3, reads SAVISQKPSRDICQRGTSLTIQCQVDSQVTMMFWYRQQPGQSLTLIATANQGSEATYESGFVIDKFPISRPNLTFSTLTVSNMSPEDSSIYLCSVRTGGPGNTIYFGEGSWLTVV.

The chain employs TRBV27 and TRBJ1-2, with a possible D match to TRBD1 (5 bases). The CDR3 is 13 amino acids. CDR1 and CDR2 (germline): MNHEY, SMNVEV (reference sequence). V lost 8 bases and J 6 bases, leaving 16 bases between the germline ends. This chain's CDR3 is CASREDIRHGYTF. In DNA, the CDR3 is TGTGCCAGCCGAGAGGACATCCGTCATGGCTACACCTTC.

V and J are TRBV19 and TRBJ2-7; D is perhaps TRBD2 (5 bases). V lost 1 base, J lost 2 bases, and 12 bases lay in between. CDR1 is LNHDA, CDR2 SQIVND, per germline (reference sequence). CDR3 size: 15 residues. This CDR3 is CASSIADSPAYEQYF. CDR3 nucleotides: TGTGCCAGTAGTATAGCGGACTCTCCTGCCTACGAGCAGTACTTC.

The genes are TRBV5-1 and TRBJ2-3, with TRBD1 matching over 11 bases. V was clipped by 0 bases and J by 5 bases; unmatched bases: 2. This CDR3 has 15 amino acids. Per the germline V gene, CDR1 is SGHRS and CDR2 is YFSETQ. The CDR3 loop reads CASSLAGTGGDTQYF. The CDR3 DNA sequence: TGCGCCAGCAGCTTGGCCGGGACAGGGGGAGATACGCAGTATTTT.

V usage is TRBV6-6 and J usage is TRBJ1-1; D is unresolved. CDR3 length: 13 amino acids. Deletions cut 5 bases from V and 2 bases from J, with 9 bases between. Germline V CDR1 and CDR2: MNHNY, SVGAGI (reference sequence). The CDR3 sequence: CASSLSANTEAFF. Here the CDR3 DNA reads TGTGCCAGCAGTCTCAGCGCAAACACTGAAGCTTTCTTT.

The V call is TRBV10-2, the J call TRBJ1-1; weak D call: TRBD1 (5 bases). The CDR3 contains 17 residues. The V gene lost 3 bases and the J gene lost 1 base, with 18 bases spanning the gap. Germline V gene sequence: CDR1 WSHSY, CDR2 SAAADI. The CDR3 here is CASSDPGRGRGNTEAFF. The CDR3 DNA follows: TGCGCCAGCAGTGACCCTGGGAGGGGTAGGGGGAACACTGAAGCTTTCTTT.

The CDR3 nucleotides are TGTGCCAGCAGCTTTGACAGGGCCTACGAGCAGTACTTC. Its protein is CASSFDRAYEQYF. The rearrangement links TRBV7-9 to TRBJ2-7, with 7 nucleotides matching TRBD1. The junction had 1 base not matched to a gene; V was cut back by 3 bases and J by 2 bases. Germline V gene data show CDR1 as SEHNR and CDR2 as FQNEAQ (reference sequence). The CDR3 runs to 13 residues.

This chain joins TRBV27 and TRBJ2-3; D is unresolved. V lost 7 bases and J 6 bases, leaving 5 bases between the germline ends. CDR1 is MNHEY, CDR2 SMNVEV, per germline (reference sequence). The CDR3 has 10 residues. The CDR3 loop reads CASIRDTQYF. CDR3 sequence (DNA): TGTGCCAGCATCCGGGATACGCAGTATTTT.

V is TRBV5-1 and J is TRBJ1-2; D uncertain. V gave up 6 bases and J gave up 2 bases, with 11 bases separating them. This CDR3 contains 13 residues. Germline lookup yields CDR1 SGHRS and CDR2 YFSETQ. This chain's CDR3 is CASTDIGNYGYTF. CDR3 sequence (DNA): TGCGCCAGCACCGACATCGGAAACTATGGCTACACCTTC.

This clone was seen once. CDR3 region: CASSLTGMYYGYTF. CDR3 coding DNA: TGTGCCAGCAGTCTGACAGGGATGTACTATGGCTACACCTTC. The chain recombines TRBV5-8 with TRBJ1-2, with 7 bases aligning to TRBD1. CDR1 is SGHTS and CDR2 is YDEGEE in the germline V gene. This CDR3 is built from 14 residues. Losses at the gene ends were 5 bases for V and 3 bases for J; bases not matched to a gene: 7.

The chain has TRBV6-6 and TRBJ1-2; maybe TRBD1 (6 bases). Per the germline V gene, CDR1 is MNHNY and CDR2 is SVGAGI (reference sequence). Trimming stripped 7 bases from V and 4 bases from J, with 10 bases between. This CDR3 spans 12 amino acids. The DNA of the CDR3 is TGTGCCAGCAATGGACAGTCCTATGGCTACACCTTC. It codes for CASNGQSYGYTF.

This clone is a singleton in its sample. The DNA for the CDR3 is TGTGCCAGCAAGAACAGGGTAAAACTGTACAATGAGCAGTTCTTC. This sequence encodes CASKNRVKLYNEQFF. The chain uses TRBV25-1 and TRBJ2-1; weak D call: TRBD1 (6 bases). Per germline, CDR1 MGHDK and CDR2 SYGVNS. The V gene lost 7 bases and the J gene lost 4 bases, with 17 bases spanning the gap. CDR3 length: 15 residues. Full variable domain (outside the CDR3, taken from reference TRBV25-1 and TRBJ2-1): EADIYQTPRYLVIGTGKKITLECSQTMGHDKMYWYQQDPGMELHLIHYSYGVNSTEKGDLSSESTVSRIRTEHFPLTLESARPSHTSQYLCASKNRVKLYNEQFFGPGTRLTVL.